This T cell receptor (beta chain) came from a study of blood T cell repertoires in COVID-19. The CDR3 extends over 13 amino acids. CDR1 is WSHSY and CDR2 is SAAADI in the germline V gene. V lost 0 bases and J lost 6, with 8 bases in between. Participant-reported clinical history was the basis for cohort assignment. The method was immunoSEQ multiplex PCR; TCRdb's version includes in-frame clones alone and lacks a portion of them. This table holds under 250,000 clones, almost 85% found once. The TCR was taken from a woman in her forties or fifties with acute COVID-19. The chain combines TRBV10-2 with TRBJ1-2, with D unresolved. Sequencing used PBMCs or T cells enriched from blood (not recorded which). CDR3: CASSESTRDGYTF. In DNA, the CDR3 is TGCGCCAGCAGTGAGTCGACTAGGGATGGCTACACCTTC.